These 29 T cell receptor beta chains share one sample of origin, sequenced in a study of cytomegalovirus exposure and HLA in healthy donors. Sequencing was performed with immunoSEQ multiplex PCR; in TCRdb, only in-frame clones are kept and a portion is missing. The repertoire holds 300,000 or so clones, with around 90% as singletons. Material: PBMCs. All receptors derive from a man younger than 45 in good health and CMV-seronegative.

The genes are TRBV12-5 and TRBJ1-2; TRBD1 is a possible D gene (5 bases). V lost 5 bases and J 8 bases, leaving 15 bases between the germline ends. The CDR3 loop spans 13 amino acids. Germline CDR1 and CDR2: LGHNT and FRNRAP. CDR3: CASGLGPPGGYTF. CDR3 in DNA: TGTGCTAGTGGTCTGGGACCCCCGGGGGGCTACACCTTC.

The V gene is TRBV2, the J gene TRBJ2-5, with TRBD1 matching 8 bases. Per germline, CDR1 SNHLY and CDR2 FYNNEI. The CDR3 is 12 amino acids. Trimming took 6 bases from V and 5 from J; bases not matched to a gene: 2. CDR3 protein: CASRHRGETQYF. The CDR3 DNA reads TGTGCCAGCAGACACAGGGGGGAGACCCAGTACTTC.

CDR3 region: CASSVEVSGWGETQYF. CDR3 coding DNA: TGTGCCAGCAGCGTAGAAGTGTCAGGGTGGGGAGAGACCCAGTACTTC. The V and J genes are TRBV9 and TRBJ2-5; possible D gene TRBD1, 5 bases. Germline assignment: CDR1 SGDLS and CDR2 YYNGEE. V lost 0 bases and J lost 4, with 16 bases in between. This CDR3 has 16 residues.

The chain has TRBV11-2 and TRBJ2-3; TRBD1 agrees at 7 bases. Germline lookup yields CDR1 SGHAT and CDR2 FQNNGV. The CDR3 extends over 15 amino acids. V dropped 5 bases and J dropped 0; count of bases not matched to a gene: 5. CDR3 bases: TGTGCCAGCAGCCAACAGGGGTCTAGCACAGATACGCAGTATTTT. It yields the protein CASSQQGSSTDTQYF.

As DNA, the CDR3 is TGTGCCAGCAGCCCCCGGGTCGGGTGGGAAGCTTTCTTT. Encoded protein: CASSPRVGWEAFF. The rearrangement links TRBV6-4 to TRBJ1-1; D gene uncertain. Per the germline V gene, CDR1 is MRHNA and CDR2 is SNTAGT. The CDR3 length is 13 residues. Between the trimmed V and J ends, which lost 6 bases and 8 bases, there was a span of 16 bases.

The chain uses TRBV5-4 and TRBJ2-1, with D perhaps matching TRBD2 (6 bases). CDR3 length equals 15 residues. With 1 base removed from V and 3 bases from J, the gap between germline ends came to 11 bases. CDR1 and CDR2 (germline): SGHNT, YYREEE (reference sequence). CDR3 sequence: CASSLRIAVYNEQFF. The CDR3 region has the DNA TGTGCCAGCAGCTTGCGGATAGCGGTCTACAATGAGCAGTTCTTC.

This clone came up a few times. The chain employs TRBV7-9 and TRBJ2-1; D is possibly TRBD2 (5 bases). Germline assignment: CDR1 SEHNR and CDR2 FQNEAQ (reference sequence). The CDR3 extends over 12 amino acids. The V gene lost 8 bases and the J gene lost 6 bases, with 11 bases spanning the gap. CDR3 DNA: TGTGCCAGCGAGGACTCCCCCAATGAGCAGTTCTTC. Protein sequence: CASEDSPNEQFF.

V gene TRBV6-1 combines with J gene TRBJ2-1; 8 bases match TRBD2. Germline trimming cut 2 bases from V and 9 bases from J; bases unmatched to any gene: 12. Germline V gives CDR1 MNHNS, CDR2 SASEGT. The CDR3 has 16 residues. The CDR3 loop is CASSELLRGAPIEQFF. The CDR3 DNA sequence: TGTGCCAGCAGTGAACTTTTGCGGGGGGCCCCCATTGAGCAGTTCTTC.

Only a few counts were recorded for this clone. CDR3 residues: CASSVGQGIHEQYF. DNA of the CDR3: TGTGCCAGCAGCGTAGGACAGGGGATCCACGAGCAGTACTTC. The rearrangement links TRBV9 to TRBJ2-7, with TRBD1 matching over 8 bases. The CDR3 spans 14 residues. V trimming: 0 bases; J trimming: 5 bases; junction bases outside the gene matches: 4. Per the germline V gene, CDR1 is SGDLS and CDR2 is YYNGEE.

The chain couples TRBV27 to TRBJ2-2; 14 nucleotides align to TRBD2. V lost 3 bases and J lost 0; bases outside the gene matches: 12. This CDR3 is built from 21 residues. CDR1 is MNHEY and CDR2 is SMNVEV in the germline V gene (reference sequence). The CDR3 sequence: CASSFHGLAGGPSANTGELFF. CDR3 nucleotide sequence: TGTGCCAGCAGTTTCCACGGACTAGCGGGGGGCCCTAGCGCGAACACCGGGGAGCTGTTTTTT.

The chain couples TRBV30 to TRBJ1-5, with 8 bases fitting TRBD1. The CDR3 totals 14 residues. The germline V gene has CDR1 GTSNPN and CDR2 SVGIG (reference sequence). Unmatched junction bases numbered 6, after V lost 1 base and J lost 7 bases. CDR3 coding DNA: TGTGCCTGGAGTGCCGGACAGGGACGACAGCCCCAGCATTTT. As protein: CAWSAGQGRQPQHF.

The chain employs TRBV12-5 and TRBJ1-6; the match to TRBD1 covers 12 bases. This CDR3 has 19 amino acids. Germline V gives CDR1 LGHNT, CDR2 FRNRAP. V lost 0 bases and J lost 4; bases outside the gene matches: 7. The CDR3 protein is CASGLVGTGGVRYNSPLHF. Here the CDR3 DNA reads TGTGCTAGTGGTTTGGTAGGGACAGGGGGCGTAAGGTATAATTCACCCCTCCACTTT.

This chain uses TRBV4-1 with TRBJ1-4, with 8 positions matching TRBD1. Germline V gives CDR1 MGHRA, CDR2 YSYEKL. The CDR3 is made up of 15 amino acids. J was trimmed by 7 bases and V by 2 bases; bases with no gene match: 6. CDR3: CASSQKTGVGEKLFF. DNA of the CDR3: TGCGCCAGCAGCCAAAAGACAGGGGTAGGTGAAAAACTGTTTTTT.

This clone was seen only once. The V and J genes are TRBV27 and TRBJ2-5; TRBD1 matches 7 bases. V shed 4 bases, J shed 2 bases, and the junction held 4 bases outside the gene matches. This CDR3 comprises 14 residues. Germline V gives CDR1 MNHEY, CDR2 SMNVEV (reference sequence). CDR3 coding DNA: TGTGCCAGCAGTTCGACAGGGCTACAAGAGACCCAGTACTTC. It encodes CASSSTGLQETQYF.

The chain employs TRBV6-6 and TRBJ2-7; D may be TRBD1 (6 bases). With 0 bases removed from V and 3 bases from J, the gap between germline ends came to 9 bases. The CDR3 has 14 residues. Germline V lookup: CDR1 MNHNY, CDR2 SVGAGI (reference sequence). CDR3 sequence reads: CASSYSGRGYEQYF. In DNA form, the CDR3 reads TGTGCCAGCAGTTACTCAGGCAGGGGCTACGAGCAGTACTTC.

The V gene is TRBV11-2, the J gene TRBJ2-7; D not resolved. The length of the CDR3 is 11 residues. V lost 5 bases and J lost 3, with 5 bases in between. Per the germline V gene, CDR1 is SGHAT and CDR2 is FQNNGV. The CDR3 protein is CASSHYYEQYF. The CDR3 DNA follows: TGTGCCAGCAGCCACTACTACGAGCAGTACTTC.

The chain employs TRBV6-5 and TRBJ1-5; 9 bases match TRBD1. J lost 6 bases, V lost 5 bases, and 8 bases had no gene match. Germline V gene lookup returns CDR1 MNHEY and CDR2 SVGAGI. The CDR3 extends over 15 amino acids. The CDR3 bases are TGTGCCAGCAGTACCGGGACAGGGAGGGTTCAGCCCCAGCATTTT. It specifies CASSTGTGRVQPQHF.

The chain carries TRBV5-1 and TRBJ2-2, with 8 bases lining up with TRBD1. The CDR3 extends over 16 amino acids. Germline V gene lookup returns CDR1 SGHRS and CDR2 YFSETQ. V lost 0 bases to trimming and J lost 2 bases; unmatched junction nucleotides: 3. As DNA, the CDR3 is TGCGCCAGCAGCTTGGGGACAGGGATTAACACCGGGGAGCTGTTTTTT. It encodes CASSLGTGINTGELFF.

The chain uses TRBV7-9 and TRBJ1-5; 8 bases map to TRBD1. The V and J ends lost 3 bases and 7 bases, in that order; junction bases with no gene match: 8. The CDR3 totals 15 residues. Germline CDR1 SEHNR, CDR2 FQNEAQ (reference sequence). The CDR3 region is CASSLDGQGPQPQHF. The CDR3 DNA reads TGTGCCAGCAGCTTGGACGGACAGGGTCCGCAGCCCCAGCATTTT.

This clone was counted a few times. The gene calls are TRBV5-1 and TRBJ2-3; the match to TRBD1 covers 9 bases. The CDR3 covers 14 residues. V was pared by 5 bases and J by 1 base, with 2 bases of the junction left unmatched. Germline CDR1 is SGHRS and CDR2 is YFSETQ. The chain's CDR3 is CASRTGGRTDTQYF. In nucleotides, the CDR3 is TGCGCCAGCAGAACAGGGGGCCGCACAGATACGCAGTATTTT.

The J gene is TRBJ2-7, the V gene TRBV9, with TRBD2 matching over 7 bases. V dropped 0 bases and J dropped 3; count of bases not matched to a gene: 6. Germline CDR1 SGDLS, CDR2 YYNGEE. This CDR3 spans 15 amino acids. CDR3 loop: CASSVESGGFYEQYF. CDR3 bases: TGTGCCAGCAGCGTAGAGTCCGGGGGGTTCTACGAGCAGTACTTC.

V usage is TRBV7-2 and J usage is TRBJ2-1; D is possibly TRBD2 (5 bases). V gave up 2 bases and J gave up 5 bases, with 13 bases separating them. The CDR3 is 15 residues long. CDR1 and CDR2 from the germline V gene are SGHTA and FQGNSA. In DNA, the CDR3 is TGTGCCAGCAGCTTATCTAGCCCCTATGACAATGAGCAGTTCTTC. Protein: CASSLSSPYDNEQFF.

V is TRBV9 and J is TRBJ2-5, with D perhaps TRBD2 (6 bases). The germline V gene has CDR1 SGDLS and CDR2 YYNGEE. Trimming took 3 bases from V and 3 from J, leaving 15 bases between them. CDR3 size: 15 residues. Written as DNA, the CDR3 is TGTGCCAGCAGCGGACGAGGTGGGAGGAAAGAGACCCAGTACTTC. It encodes CASSGRGGRKETQYF.

This rearrangement joins TRBV6-5 to TRBJ1-1; D not certain. CDR1 and CDR2 from the germline V gene are MNHEY and SVGAGI. Trimming removed 4 bases at V and 2 bases at J, with 8 bases between. CDR3 length: 13 amino acids. CDR3 amino acids: CASSWLRNTEAFF. The CDR3 DNA is TGTGCCAGCAGTTGGTTGAGAAACACTGAAGCTTTCTTT.

This chain connects TRBV29-1 to TRBJ1-6, with 7 bases identical to TRBD1. The CDR3 contains 13 residues. The germline gives CDR1 SQVTM, CDR2 ANQGSEA. V gave up 7 bases and J gave up 7 bases; unmatched junction bases: 7. In nucleotides, the CDR3 is TGCAGCGGCAACCGGGACAGAAATTCACCCCTCCACTTT. It translates to CSGNRDRNSPLHF.

V and J are TRBV2 and TRBJ1-5; 9 nucleotides align to TRBD1. V gave up 7 bases and J gave up 11 bases; unmatched junction bases: 6. This CDR3 contains 12 residues. Germline CDR1 reads SNHLY; CDR2 reads FYNNEI. CDR3 DNA: TGTGCCAGCACCGAACGGACAGGGGCCCAGCATTTT. It translates to CASTERTGAQHF. The variable domain in full, completed from reference TRBV2 and TRBJ1-5, reads EPEVTQTPSHQVTQMGQEVILRCVPISNHLYFYWYRQILGQKVEFLVSFYNNEISEKSEIFDDQFSVERPDGSNFTLKIRSTKLEDSAMYFCASTERTGAQHFGDGTRLSIL.

The V call is TRBV9, the J call TRBJ2-5; D remains ambiguous. CDR1 and CDR2 (germline): SGDLS, YYNGEE. V shed 6 bases and J shed 5 bases, with 17 bases lying between them. There are 14 residues in the CDR3. CDR3 protein: CASIDAPERETQYF. The CDR3 nucleotides are TGTGCCAGCATAGACGCCCCCGAGAGGGAGACCCAGTACTTC.

The chain joins TRBV7-6 to TRBJ1-6; D ambiguous. V lost 1 base and J lost 4, with 11 bases in between. Germline-derived CDR1 and CDR2 are SGHVS and FNYEAQ. The CDR3 loop spans 16 amino acids. The CDR3 here is CASSLGTGLYNSPLHF. The CDR3, as DNA: TGTGCCAGCAGCTTAGGAACCGGGTTGTATAATTCACCCCTCCACTTT. Using reference TRBV7-6 and TRBJ1-6 for the parts outside the CDR3, the full variable domain is GAGVSQSPRYKVTKRGQDVALRCDPISGHVSLYWYRQALGQGPEFLTYFNYEAQQDKSGLPNDRFSAERPEGSISTLTIQRTEQRDSAMYRCASSLGTGLYNSPLHFGNGTRLTVT.

This chain uses TRBV6-6 with TRBJ2-7; TRBD1 might be the D (6 bases). Germline CDR1 MNHNY, CDR2 SVGAGI (reference sequence). Trimming removed 4 bases at V and 2 bases at J, with 15 bases between. The CDR3 is 15 residues long. CDR3 protein: CASSSSTTGAYEQYF. In DNA form, the CDR3 reads TGTGCCAGCAGTTCCTCCACGACAGGCGCCTACGAGCAGTACTTC.